A selection of T cell receptor beta chains follows, all from one sample in a study of blood T cell repertoires in COVID-19. Data came from immunoSEQ multiplex PCR; TCRdb stores just in-frame clones and leaves some out. Here the sample spans 250,000 or so clones, around 90% being singletons. Sequences were obtained from PBMCs or T cells enriched from blood (not recorded which). The receptors were sampled from a woman aged 30 to 39 with acute COVID-19. The CDR3 runs from the conserved cysteine through the conserved F or W. Each record gives: clone size, D gene, J gene, V gene, CDR3 protein, CDR3 DNA. The D gene is left open where the match is weak. Size is omitted from some rows. Given values are once, few, many or a class for expanded clones.

once . TRBJ1-1 TRBV4-1 CASSQGGVFGAFF TGCGCCAGCAGCCAAGGGGGCGTTTTTGGAGCTTTCTTT
. TRBD2 TRBJ2-1 TRBV28 CASSLPGTSHHEQFF TGTGCCAGCAGTTTACCCGGGACTAGCCATCATGAGCAGTTCTTC
few TRBD2 TRBJ2-5 TRBV3-1/TRBV3-2 CASSQVGLAGGVETQYF TGTGCCAGCAGCCAAGTCGGACTAGCGGGGGGCGTAGAGACCCAGTACTTC
. . TRBJ1-2 TRBV7-2 CASSASGARDYGYTF TGTGCCAGCAGCGCGAGCGGGGCCAGGGACTATGGCTACACCTTC
. . TRBJ2-3 TRBV28 CASSLSSAQYF TGTGCCAGCAGTTTATCAAGCGCGCAGTATTTT
. TRBD1 TRBJ2-1 TRBV6-5 CAREGQGHGNEQFF TGTGCCAGAGAAGGACAGGGACATGGAAATGAGCAGTTCTTC
. TRBD2 TRBJ2-3 TRBV28 CASSLSAAGGSTDTQYF TGTGCCAGCAGTTTATCTGCAGCGGGGGGTAGCACAGATACGCAGTATTTT
. . TRBJ1-4 TRBV28 CASSSNTNEKLFF TGTGCCAGCAGTTCCAACACCAATGAAAAACTGTTTTTT
. TRBD1 TRBJ2-7 TRBV6-5 CASRTGGRYEQYF TGTGCCAGCAGAACAGGGGGTAGGTACGAGCAGTACTTC
. TRBD2 TRBJ2-1 TRBV5-1 CASSLGKTSGSGNEQFF TGCGCCAGCAGCTTGGGTAAGACTAGCGGGAGTGGCAATGAGCAGTTCTTC
. . TRBJ2-1 TRBV29-1 CSVEPVTEFF TGCAGCGTTGAACCTGTCACTGAATTCTTC
. . TRBJ1-3 TRBV10-3 CAAQGLGNTIYF TGTGCCGCCCAGGGTCTTGGAAACACCATATATTTT
. . TRBJ1-1 TRBV6-2/TRBV6-3 CASSGTVNTEAFF TGTGCCAGCAGCGGAACAGTGAACACTGAAGCTTTCTTT
. . TRBJ2-1 TRBV7-2 CASRLDYNEQFF TGTGCCAGCAGACTTGATTACAATGAGCAGTTCTTC
. TRBD2 TRBJ2-3 TRBV4-3 CASSQDPAGVPDTQYF TGCGCCAGCAGCCAAGATCCAGCGGGAGTCCCAGATACGCAGTATTTT
. . TRBJ2-7 TRBV5-6 CASSLPAGNEQYF TGTGCCAGCAGCCTCCCGGCGGGAAACGAGCAGTACTTC
. . TRBJ2-5 TRBV3-1/TRBV3-2 CASSQAMRETQYF TGTGCCAGCAGCCAAGCTATGCGAGAGACCCAGTACTTC
. TRBD1 TRBJ1-5 TRBV19 CASSIQQGGHQPQHF TGTGCCAGTAGTATACAACAGGGGGGTCATCAGCCCCAGCATTTT
. . TRBJ1-1 TRBV29-1 CSVTTEHRDMNTEAFF TGCAGCGTTACCACCGAACACAGGGACATGAACACTGAAGCTTTCTTT
. . TRBJ1-5 TRBV28 CASSLLGQLYSNQPQHF TGTGCCAGCAGTTTGCTGGGCCAGCTATATAGCAATCAGCCCCAGCATTTT
. TRBD1 TRBJ2-1 TRBV6-2/TRBV6-3 CASSWTGGLFF TGTGCCAGCAGTTGGACAGGGGGCCTGTTCTTC
. TRBD1 TRBJ2-2 TRBV7-9 CASSRGTENTGELFF TGTGCCAGCAGCCGTGGGACAGAGAACACCGGGGAGCTGTTTTTT
. TRBD2 TRBJ2-2 TRBV6-4 CASSPLAGTNTGELFF TGTGCCAGCAGTCCATTAGCGGGAACGAACACCGGGGAGCTGTTTTTT
. . TRBJ2-3 TRBV19 CASSIAPAGTDTQYF TGTGCCAGTAGTATAGCCCCGGCAGGTACAGATACGCAGTATTTT
. . TRBJ2-5 TRBV12-3/TRBV12-4 CASSSKVGETQYF TGTGCCAGCAGTTCCAAGGTCGGGGAGACCCAGTACTTC
. . TRBJ1-1 TRBV7-8 CASSAYRAMNTEAFF TGTGCCAGCAGCGCCTACAGGGCCATGAACACTGAAGCTTTCTTT
. TRBD2 TRBJ2-3 TRBV9 CASSPDGTSGSLDTQYF TGTGCCAGCAGCCCGGACGGTACTAGCGGGAGTTTGGATACGCAGTATTTT
. . TRBJ1-2 TRBV28 CASSPGLAHLYGYTF TGTGCCAGCAGTCCTGGACTGGCTCACCTTTATGGCTACACCTTC
. . TRBJ1-1 TRBV5-1 CASSLALGRNTEAFF TGCGCCAGCAGCTTGGCCCTAGGTAGGAACACTGAAGCTTTCTTT
. TRBD2 TRBJ2-1 TRBV19 CASSIGLAGGPEQFF TGTGCCAGTAGTATCGGACTAGCGGGAGGCCCTGAGCAGTTCTTC
. . TRBJ2-7 TRBV10-3 CAISTDYLTYEQYF TGTGCCATCAGTACCGATTATCTAACCTACGAGCAGTACTTC
. . TRBJ1-5 TRBV6-5 CASIKEATPAEPQHF TGTGCCAGCATAAAAGAAGCAACCCCTGCCGAGCCCCAGCATTTT
few . TRBJ2-1 TRBV14 CASSQARGGWMEEQFF TGTGCCAGCAGCCAAGCCAGGGGCGGTTGGATGGAGGAGCAGTTCTTC
. . TRBJ1-4 TRBV4-3 CASSQELSSLREKLFF TGCGCCAGCAGCCAAGAACTTTCGAGTTTGCGTGAAAAACTGTTTTTT
. . TRBJ2-2 TRBV18 CASSPQDTGLNTGELFF TGTGCCAGCTCACCACAAGATACAGGTTTGAACACCGGGGAGCTGTTTTTT
. TRBD1 TRBJ1-4 TRBV2 CASTRTGANEKLFF TGTGCCAGCACCCGGACAGGGGCTAATGAAAAACTGTTTTTT
once TRBD1 TRBJ1-1 TRBV12-3/TRBV12-4 CASGRQGNTEAFF TGTGCCAGCGGGCGACAGGGGAACACTGAAGCTTTCTTT
. TRBD2 TRBJ2-1 TRBV24-1 CATSDLGLAGANEQFF TGTGCCACCAGTGACCTCGGACTAGCGGGAGCCAATGAGCAGTTCTTC
. TRBD2 TRBJ2-3 TRBV18 CASSPGLAGDTQYF TGTGCCAGCTCACCGGGACTAGCGGGAGATACGCAGTATTTT
. TRBD2 TRBJ2-1 TRBV7-8 CASSPIAGELDEQFF TGTGCCAGCAGCCCAATAGCGGGCGAACTGGATGAGCAGTTCTTC
. TRBD2 TRBJ2-2 TRBV5-1 CASSLELAGGTGELFF TGCGCCAGCAGCTTGGAACTAGCGGGAGGGACCGGGGAGCTGTTTTTT
. . TRBJ1-5 TRBV10-3 CAISESGGAQPQHF TGTGCCATCAGTGAGTCAGGAGGGGCTCAGCCCCAGCATTTT
. TRBD2 TRBJ2-1 TRBV6-2/TRBV6-3 CASSQRASGSSYNEQFF TGTGCCAGCAGTCAAAGGGCTAGCGGGAGCTCCTACAATGAGCAGTTCTTC
. TRBD2 TRBJ2-7 TRBV7-8 CASSLGGTYEQYF TGTGCCAGCAGCTTGGGGGGGACCTACGAGCAGTACTTC
. TRBD1 TRBJ2-1 TRBV6-5 CASSLDRVDEQFF TGTGCCAGCAGTTTGGACAGGGTGGATGAGCAGTTCTTC
. . TRBJ2-1 TRBV19 CASSIAGVQFSYNEQFF TGTGCCAGTAGTATTGCAGGGGTCCAATTCTCCTACAATGAGCAGTTCTTC
. . TRBJ2-3 TRBV4-1 CASSQDTSDTQYF TGCGCCAGCAGCCAGGACACGTCGGATACGCAGTATTTT
. TRBD1 TRBJ2-7 TRBV5-5 CASSRTGTSYEQYF TGTGCCAGCAGCCGGACAGGGACTTCCTACGAGCAGTACTTC
. . TRBJ1-5 TRBV6-5 CASSRQADNQPQHF TGTGCCAGCAGTCGACAGGCCGACAATCAGCCCCAGCATTTT
. . TRBJ1-2 TRBV19 CASSIEGGPNYGYTF TGTGCCAGTAGTATTGAGGGAGGACCTAACTATGGCTACACCTTC
. . TRBJ2-3 TRBV19 CASTSPGGNEGADTQYF TGTGCCAGTACCTCCCCGGGGGGGAATGAGGGGGCCGATACGCAGTATTTT
. TRBD1 TRBJ2-1 TRBV13 CASSLGQGYEQFF TGTGCCAGCAGCTTAGGACAGGGGTATGAGCAGTTCTTC
. . TRBJ2-7 TRBV27 CASRSGYYEQYF TGTGCCAGCAGGAGCGGGTATTACGAGCAGTACTTC
. . TRBJ1-2 TRBV11-2 CASSFTERDGYGYTF TGTGCCAGCAGCTTTACGGAGAGGGATGGCTATGGCTACACCTTC